This T cell receptor (beta chain) was profiled in a study of T cell repertoires in cytomegalovirus infection. About the research overall: HLA-B-restricted CMV epitopes that are well studied, plus recently identified HLA-C-restricted ones, were used by the study.

The study's findings and limits: The ex vivo response showed dominance by HLA-C-restricted CMV-specific TCR beta clonotypes.

The CDR3 covers 14 residues. Trimming took off 3 bases at V and 8 bases at J, with 14 bases between the two ends. This clonotype was seen only a few times. The antigen is not known. TCRdb reanalysed the reads using MiXCR and keeps one entry per CDR3 protein. This table has roughly 500,000 distinct CDR3 sequences, under 55% appearing once. The sample here was cultured PBMCs, taken from culture after CMV antigen stimulation. The chain is built from TRBV12-3 or TRBV12-4 and TRBJ2-1; D not resolved. The source is a human donor in good health (CMV status not recorded). Some clones in this sample may be carry-over from other donors' samples. The CDR3 loop is CASSFVLWEDEQFF. The CDR3 DNA is TGTGCCAGCAGTTTCGTATTATGGGAAGATGAGCAGTTCTTC.